Listed below are T cell receptor beta chains from one sample, sequenced in a study of Ad26.COV2.S vaccination and SARS-CoV-2 variants. Here immunoSEQ multiplex PCR was the method, and the copy in TCRdb shows in-frame clones only, minus some. The profile shows about half a million clones, roughly nine tenths of them singletons. Sequenced material: peripheral blood, taken in a trial of Ad26.COV2.S vaccine versus placebo. The receptors were gathered from a person aged 18-65 years who received the Ad26.COV2.S COVID-19 vaccine or a placebo. The CDR3 runs from the conserved cysteine through the conserved F or W. The D gene is left open where the match is weak. A clone size is listed for some rows: how often the clone was seen (once, few, many), or a class if it is expanded.

J gene | V gene | clone size | D gene | CDR3 protein | CDR3 DNA
TRBJ1-1 | TRBV11-1 | . | . | CASSGRWNTEAFF | TGTGCCAGCAGTGGGAGATGGAACACTGAAGCTTTCTTT
TRBJ2-1 | TRBV7-9 | . | . | CASSVVELAYNEQFF | TGTGCCAGCAGCGTCGTGGAACTCGCCTACAATGAGCAGTTCTTC
TRBJ1-4 | TRBV29-1 | . | . | CSAGTVAGEKLFF | TGCAGCGCTGGAACAGTAGCGGGGGAAAAACTGTTTTTT
TRBJ2-7 | TRBV9 | once | . | CASSVGRQSYEQYF | TGTGCCAGCAGCGTGGGACGGCAATCCTACGAGCAGTACTTC
TRBJ2-1 | TRBV28 | . | TRBD1 | CASSFYQGVNEQFF | TGTGCCAGCAGTTTTTACCAGGGGGTGAATGAGCAGTTCTTC
TRBJ1-1 | TRBV3-1/TRBV3-2 | . | . | CASSQEGSTEAFF | TGTGCCAGCAGCCAAGAGGGTTCCACTGAAGCTTTCTTT
TRBJ2-1 | TRBV18 | . | . | CASSPLQQGPSYNEQFF | TGTGCCAGCTCACCACTACAGCAGGGGCCCTCCTACAATGAGCAGTTCTTC
TRBJ2-3 | TRBV29-1 | . | TRBD1 | CSVERTGDTQYF | TGCAGCGTTGAACGGACAGGGGATACGCAGTATTTT
TRBJ2-1 | TRBV3-1/TRBV3-2 | . | . | CASSQDLRDSSWGQFF | TGTGCCAGCAGCCAAGATTTGCGGGACTCCTCGTGGGGGCAGTTCTTC
TRBJ1-5 | TRBV30 | . | TRBD1 | CAWSADRGQYSNQPQHF | TGTGCCTGGAGTGCTGACAGGGGCCAATATAGCAATCAGCCCCAGCATTTT
TRBJ1-2 | TRBV9 | . | . | CASSLDLGRSYGYTF | TGTGCCAGCAGCCTTGATTTGGGACGCTCCTATGGCTACACCTTC
TRBJ2-5 | TRBV5-1 | . | . | CASSSGDQETQYF | TGCGCCAGCAGCAGCGGTGACCAAGAGACCCAGTACTTC
TRBJ1-1 | TRBV12-3/TRBV12-4 | . | . | CASSLTGNTEAFF | TGTGCCAGCAGTTTAACGGGGAACACTGAAGCTTTCTTT
TRBJ2-4 | TRBV3-1/TRBV3-2 | . | . | CASTPRGKNIQYF | TGTGCCAGCACACCTCGCGGCAAAAACATTCAGTACTTC
TRBJ2-3 | TRBV6-2/TRBV6-3 | . | TRBD1 | CASSYSGTGRSDTQYF | TGTGCCAGCAGTTACTCCGGGACAGGGAGGTCAGATACGCAGTATTTT
TRBJ1-1 | TRBV2 | . | TRBD1 | CASSGQGARGGTEAFF | TGTGCCAGCAGTGGACAGGGGGCGCGGGGAGGGACTGAAGCTTTCTTT
TRBJ2-5 | TRBV3-1/TRBV3-2 | . | TRBD2 | CASSQEVLAGGRGETQYF | TGTGCCAGCAGCCAAGAGGTCTTAGCGGGAGGTAGGGGAGAGACCCAGTACTTC
TRBJ2-7 | TRBV28 | . | . | CASTDRSYEQYF | TGTGCCAGCACCGACAGGTCCTACGAGCAGTACTTC
TRBJ2-7 | TRBV28 | . | TRBD2 | CASTQLAGGIYEQYF | TGTGCCAGCACCCAACTAGCGGGAGGGATCTACGAGCAGTACTTC
TRBJ1-5 | TRBV19 | few | TRBD1 | CASRPGQGIYSNQPQHF | TGTGCCAGTAGACCAGGACAGGGGATTTATAGCAATCAGCCCCAGCATTTT
TRBJ2-1 | TRBV5-1 | . | . | CASSLERFEQFF | TGCGCCAGCAGCTTGGAAAGATTTGAGCAGTTCTTC
TRBJ2-7 | TRBV5-6 | . | . | CASSFPRGRSGEQYF | TGTGCCAGCAGCTTCCCCCGGGGACGGAGCGGCGAGCAGTACTTC
TRBJ2-7 | TRBV5-6 | once | TRBD1 | CASSLGTGLYEQYF | TGTGCCAGCAGCTTGGGGACAGGGCTTTACGAGCAGTACTTC
TRBJ2-1 | TRBV30 | . | . | CAWSGSAEGLGNEQFF | TGTGCCTGGAGTGGGTCGGCGGAGGGCCTGGGCAATGAGCAGTTCTTC
TRBJ2-7 | TRBV2 | . | . | CASSERGLNGPYEQYF | TGTGCCAGCAGTGAAAGAGGTCTAAACGGGCCCTACGAGCAGTACTTC
TRBJ2-2 | TRBV7-2 | . | TRBD1 | CASSQGVTRNTGELFF | TGTGCCAGCAGCCAGGGGGTAACCAGGAACACCGGGGAGCTGTTTTTT
TRBJ1-1 | TRBV7-8 | . | . | CASSLGTVNTEAFF | TGTGCCAGCAGCTTAGGGACGGTGAACACTGAAGCTTTCTTT
TRBJ2-5 | TRBV28 | . | . | CASSPHQTYQETQYF | TGTGCCAGTTCCCCACATCAGACGTACCAAGAGACCCAGTACTTC
TRBJ1-5 | TRBV5-5 | . | . | CASSLGSLAAQHF | TGTGCCAGCAGCTTGGGGTCGCTGGCGGCCCAGCATTTT
TRBJ2-1 | TRBV28 | . | . | CASSVTTGGANEQFF | TGTGCCAGCAGTGTCACAACCGGAGGAGCAAATGAGCAGTTCTTC
TRBJ1-4 | TRBV6-1 | . | . | CASDRPSGKLFF | TGTGCCAGCGACAGGCCTAGCGGAAAACTGTTTTTT
TRBJ2-5 | TRBV6-5 | . | TRBD1 | CASSYETGLETQYF | TGTGCCAGCAGTTACGAGACAGGGTTAGAGACCCAGTACTTC
TRBJ1-5 | TRBV12-3/TRBV12-4 | . | TRBD1 | CASSPDRGQPQHF | TGTGCCAGCAGTCCTGACAGGGGCCAGCCCCAGCATTTT
TRBJ1-5 | TRBV7-2 | . | TRBD1 | CASSLVGDSPQHF | TGTGCCAGCAGCTTAGTTGGGGACAGCCCCCAGCATTTT
TRBJ2-7 | TRBV28 | . | . | CASTHIPPGIEQYF | TGTGCCAGCACCCACATTCCCCCGGGGATCGAGCAGTACTTC
TRBJ2-7 | TRBV5-1 | . | . | CASSLDSGGQSEQYF | TGCGCCAGCAGCTTGGATTCGGGGGGCCAAAGCGAGCAGTACTTC
TRBJ2-1 | TRBV6-5 | . | . | CAILYNEQFF | TGTGCCATTCTTTACAATGAGCAGTTCTTC
TRBJ2-7 | TRBV12-3/TRBV12-4 | . | . | CASSLLGSDEQYF | TGTGCCAGCAGTTTATTAGGGAGCGACGAGCAGTACTTC
TRBJ2-5 | TRBV2 | . | . | CASASTGYTQETQYF | TGTGCCAGCGCCTCAACGGGATACACACAAGAGACCCAGTACTTC
TRBJ2-7 | TRBV6-1 | . | . | CASSEVRRDEQYF | TGTGCCAGCAGTGAAGTGAGGCGCGACGAGCAGTACTTC
TRBJ2-5 | TRBV15 | . | TRBD1 | CATAKTGARETQYF | TGTGCCACTGCCAAGACAGGGGCACGGGAGACCCAGTACTTC
TRBJ2-2 | TRBV5-6 | . | TRBD1 | CASSRRTGRNTGELFF | TGTGCCAGCAGCCGGAGGACAGGCCGGAACACCGGGGAGCTGTTTTTT
TRBJ2-5 | TRBV7-9 | . | . | CASRIPGLGQETQYF | TGTGCCAGCAGAATCCCCGGACTGGGACAAGAGACCCAGTACTTC
TRBJ2-5 | TRBV7-9 | few | . | CASSSTRGMEETQYF | TGTGCCAGCAGCTCCACCCGTGGGATGGAAGAGACCCAGTACTTC
TRBJ1-2 | TRBV28 | . | TRBD1 | CASRGTGGAYGYTF | TGTGCCAGCAGGGGTACAGGGGGAGCCTATGGCTACACCTTC
TRBJ2-7 | TRBV15 | . | TRBD1 | CATSRGQGGSYEQYF | TGTGCCACCAGCAGGGGACAGGGTGGCTCCTACGAGCAGTACTTC
TRBJ2-7 | TRBV5-4 | . | . | CASSAGLTGSYEQYF | TGTGCCAGCAGCGCGGGATTGACAGGGTCCTACGAGCAGTACTTC
TRBJ1-2 | TRBV18 | . | TRBD1 | CASSPAMNRGNYGYTF | TGTGCCAGCTCACCAGCAATGAACAGGGGTAACTATGGCTACACCTTC